This entry lists 18 T cell receptor beta chains sequenced from one sample in a study of blood T cells in healthy people across ages. It was with a sample-barcoded 5' primer and a J-beta primer mix that a second PCR of roughly 6 to 12 cycles was run. TCRdb re-analysed the 5' RACE reads in MiXCR, keeping a single row per CDR3 protein. The sample has about 900,000 distinct CDR3 sequences, about 44% seen once; the top ten hold roughly 13%. Sequenced material: blood. The receptors were gathered from a man aged 30-40 years in good health.

V usage is TRBV2 and J usage is TRBJ2-7; D might be TRBD1 or TRBD2, each matching 5 bases. Trimming removed 8 bases from V and 0 bases from J, with 14 bases in between. The germline V gene encodes CDR1 SNHLY and CDR2 FYNNEI. The CDR3 runs to 14 residues. The CDR3 DNA reads TGTGCCAGCTCCGGGACCGCGCACTCCTACGAGCAGTACTTC. Its translation is CASSGTAHSYEQYF.

The J gene is TRBJ2-5, the V gene TRBV5-1; D might be TRBD1 (9 bases). The CDR3 has 14 residues. Deletions cut 7 bases from V and 3 bases from J, with 16 bases between. CDR1 is SGHRS, CDR2 YFSETQ, per germline. Here the CDR3 reads CASREGTGKETQYF. In nucleotides, the CDR3 is TGCGCCAGCCGGGAGGGGACAGGGAAAGAGACCCAGTACTTC.

This clonotype came up a few times. CDR3 loop: CASSEDSGGATPDTQYF. The CDR3, as DNA: TGTGCCAGCAGCGAGGATAGCGGGGGGGCCACCCCAGATACGCAGTATTTT. The J gene is TRBJ2-3, the V gene TRBV9, with TRBD2 matching 11 bases. CDR1 and CDR2 (germline): SGDLS, YYNGEE. CDR3 length equals 17 residues. J lost 4 bases, V lost 3 bases, and 10 bases had no gene match.

The rearrangement links TRBV6-5 to TRBJ1-2, with TRBD1 identical over 7 bases. The CDR3 spans 14 residues. The junction had 8 bases not matched to a gene; V was cut back by 6 bases and J by 4 bases. Germline CDR1 and CDR2: MNHEY and SVGAGI. CDR3 sequence (DNA): TGTGCCAGCAGGGAGGGACAGCGTGCCTATGGCTACACCTTC. It yields the protein CASREGQRAYGYTF.

With regard to this clonotype: A read error may produce the germline difference seen at one junction end. The chain recombines TRBV6-1 with TRBJ2-3, with 13 bases lining up with TRBD2. Germline V gene sequence: CDR1 MNHNS, CDR2 SASEGT. The CDR3 runs 20 residues. The CDR3 nucleotides are TGTGCCAGCAGTCAAGGACTAGCGGGGGCCACCCGGGGGATCACAGCTACGCAGTATTTT. As protein: CASSQGLAGATRGITATQYF.

The chain employs TRBV6-6 and TRBJ1-1, with 10 bases matching TRBD1. The trim removed 10 bases at V and 4 bases at J, leaving 3 bases unmatched. Germline CDR1 and CDR2: MNHNY and SVGAGI (reference sequence). CDR3 size: 12 residues. CDR3 protein: CAIRQGATEAFF. The CDR3 DNA reads as TGTGCCATCCGACAGGGGGCCACTGAAGCTTTCTTT.

The CDR3 spells CASSQINSLDRVEDTQYF. The CDR3 DNA reads TGCGCCAGCAGCCAGATCAACTCCCTGGACAGGGTAGAAGATACGCAGTATTTT. The chain joins TRBV4-3 to TRBJ2-3, with 8 bases aligning to TRBD1. Losses at the gene ends were 3 bases for V and 5 bases for J; bases not matched to a gene: 16. The germline V gene has CDR1 LGHNA and CDR2 YSLEER. The length of the CDR3 is 18 residues.

The chain recombines TRBV20-1 with TRBJ2-7; maybe TRBD2 (6 bases). The CDR3 totals 15 residues. Germline-derived CDR1 and CDR2 are DFQATT and SNEGSKA (reference sequence). The V end lost 6 bases, the J end lost 0 bases, and 18 bases lay between the germline ends. The CDR3 region is CSAAEAGSSSYEQYF. DNA for the CDR3: TGCAGTGCAGCCGAAGCGGGCTCCTCCTCCTACGAGCAGTACTTC.

The V call is TRBV7-9, the J call TRBJ1-2; no clear D gene. The CDR3 is made up of 15 amino acids. The germline gives CDR1 SEHNR, CDR2 FQNEAQ (reference sequence). The V gene lost 4 bases and the J gene lost 3 bases, with 15 bases spanning the gap. CDR3 protein: CASSSWREAHYGYTF. The CDR3 bases are TGTGCCAGCAGCTCGTGGAGGGAGGCGCACTATGGCTACACCTTC.

The chain joins TRBV7-9 to TRBJ2-1, with a possible D match to TRBD1 (6 bases). Per germline, CDR1 SEHNR and CDR2 FQNEAQ (reference sequence). V was shortened by 5 bases and J by 5 bases, with 19 bases between the two germline ends. CDR3 length: 16 residues. The chain's CDR3 is CASSTVPRGMDNEQFF. In DNA, the CDR3 is TGTGCCAGCAGCACGGTCCCCAGGGGTATGGACAATGAGCAGTTCTTC.

The rearrangement uses TRBV29-1 and TRBJ2-2; 7 positions match TRBD1. This CDR3 has 15 amino acids. The junction had 8 bases not matched to a gene; V was cut back by 7 bases and J by 0 bases. Germline values: CDR1 SQVTM, CDR2 ANQGSEA. Written as DNA, the CDR3 is TGCAGCGCCACACGGGACAGAGCGAACACCGGGGAGCTGTTTTTT. This codes for CSATRDRANTGELFF.

In this sample, this clonotype turned up a few times. The rearrangement links TRBV11-3 to TRBJ1-1; maybe TRBD1 (5 bases). Germline lookup yields CDR1 SGHNT and CDR2 YENEEA. V lost 3 bases to trimming and J lost 6 bases, with 8 bases between them. The CDR3 sequence is 12 residues long. The CDR3 DNA follows: TGTGCCAGCAGCTTGGACATAGCTGAAGCTTTCTTT. It yields the protein CASSLDIAEAFF.

The J gene is TRBJ1-5, the V gene TRBV12-3 or TRBV12-4; 7 nucleotides agree with TRBD1. This CDR3 has 16 residues. V trimming: 3 bases; J trimming: 7 bases; junction bases outside the gene matches: 12. This CDR3 reads CASSFAPRGFNQPQHF. The CDR3 nucleotides read TGTGCCAGCAGTTTCGCACCCAGGGGGTTCAACCAGCCCCAGCATTTT.

There are a few counts of this clonotype. The V gene is TRBV11-2, the J gene TRBJ2-4; D remains unclear. Germline CDR1 reads SGHAT; CDR2 reads FQNNGV. This CDR3 spans 15 amino acids. V lost 5 bases and J 0 bases, leaving 11 bases between the germline ends. Here the CDR3 reads CASSNSALAKNIQYF. Written as DNA, the CDR3 is TGTGCCAGCAGCAACAGTGCCCTAGCCAAAAACATTCAGTACTTC. Full variable domain (outside the CDR3, taken from reference TRBV11-2 and TRBJ2-4): EAGVAQSPRYKIIEKRQSVAFWCNPISGHATLYWYQQILGQGPKLLIQFQNNGVVDDSQLPKDRFSAERLKGVDSTLKIQPAKLEDSAVYLCASSNSALAKNIQYFGAGTRLSVL.

The rearrangement uses TRBV4-1 and TRBJ2-7; weak D call: TRBD2 (7 bases). The germline V gene has CDR1 MGHRA and CDR2 YSYEKL. V lost 1 base, J lost 6 bases, and 19 bases lay in between. The CDR3 covers 16 residues. The CDR3 sequence is CASSQVRGAGFGEQYF. The CDR3 DNA sequence: TGCGCCAGCAGCCAAGTTCGGGGGGCGGGTTTCGGCGAGCAGTACTTC.

A single count supports this clonotype. The rearrangement joins TRBV6-4 to TRBJ1-4, with 9 bases lining up with TRBD1. CDR3 length equals 18 residues. Germline V CDR1 and CDR2: MRHNA, SNTAGT. The junction had 9 bases not matched to a gene; V was cut back by 2 bases and J by 2 bases. The CDR3 here is CASSDRDRVDPTNEKLFF. The CDR3 coding sequence is TGTGCCAGCAGTGACCGGGACAGGGTGGACCCGACTAATGAAAAACTGTTTTTT.

This clonotype occurred once. The rearrangement links TRBV10-3 to TRBJ2-3, with D maybe TRBD2 (6 bases). CDR1 ENHRY and CDR2 SYGVKD come from the germline V gene. This CDR3 has 15 residues. The germline V and J ends were trimmed by 2 bases and 7 bases, with 16 bases remaining between them. CDR3: CAISEDGGPGHTQYF. The CDR3 DNA follows: TGTGCCATCAGTGAGGACGGGGGTCCCGGCCATACGCAGTATTTT.

This chain connects TRBV11-2 to TRBJ2-3, with a tentative D call TRBD2 (6 bases). Germline V lookup: CDR1 SGHAT, CDR2 FQNNGV. The V end was cut by 1 base, the J end by 0 bases, with 11 bases between. The CDR3 length is 16 residues. The CDR3 bases are TGTGCCAGCAGCTTAGGGAGCGGGTCCAGCACAGATACGCAGTATTTT. As protein: CASSLGSGSSTDTQYF. Using reference TRBV11-2 and TRBJ2-3 for the parts outside the CDR3, the full variable domain is EAGVAQSPRYKIIEKRQSVAFWCNPISGHATLYWYQQILGQGPKLLIQFQNNGVVDDSQLPKDRFSAERLKGVDSTLKIQPAKLEDSAVYLCASSLGSGSSTDTQYFGPGTRLTVL.